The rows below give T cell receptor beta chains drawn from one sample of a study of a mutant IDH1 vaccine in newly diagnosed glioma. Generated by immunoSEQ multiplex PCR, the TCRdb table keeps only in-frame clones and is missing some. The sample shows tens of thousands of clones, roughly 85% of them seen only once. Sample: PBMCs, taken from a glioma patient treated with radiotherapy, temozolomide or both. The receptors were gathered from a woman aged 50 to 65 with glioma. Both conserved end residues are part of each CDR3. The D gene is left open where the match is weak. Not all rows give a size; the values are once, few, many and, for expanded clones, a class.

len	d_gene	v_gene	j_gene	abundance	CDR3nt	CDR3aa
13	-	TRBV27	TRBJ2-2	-	TGTGCCAGCAGTTTAGGCGGGACCGGGGAGCTGTTTTTT	CASSLGGTGELFF
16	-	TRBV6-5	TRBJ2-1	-	TGTGCCAGCAGTTACTCTTACAAATCAGGATCCAATGAGCAGTTCTTC	CASSYSYKSGSNEQFF
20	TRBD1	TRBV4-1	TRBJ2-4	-	TGCGCCAGCAGCCAAGAAGAGGGGACAGGGGGCGTGGGGGCCTCAAGCATTCAGTACTTC	CASSQEEGTGGVGASSIQYF
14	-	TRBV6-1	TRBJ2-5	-	TGTGCCAGCAGTGTCGAACGGTTCGCGGAGACCCAGTACTTC	CASSVERFAETQYF
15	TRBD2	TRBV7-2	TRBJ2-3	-	TGTGCCAGCAGCGTTAGCGGGACTCACACAGATACGCAGTATTTT	CASSVSGTHTDTQYF
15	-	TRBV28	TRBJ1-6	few	TGTGCCAGCAGCCCCCCGTTTTCCTATAATTCACCCCTCCACTTT	CASSPPFSYNSPLHF
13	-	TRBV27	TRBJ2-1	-	TGTGCCAGCACCGACCCCCCCCTAAATGAGCAGTTCTTC	CASTDPPLNEQFF
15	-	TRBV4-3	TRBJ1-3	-	TGCGCCAGCAGCCAAGGGGCCAGCTCTGGAAACACCATATATTTT	CASSQGASSGNTIYF
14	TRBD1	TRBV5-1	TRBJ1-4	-	TGCGCCAGCAGCCACGCAGGGGGGAATGAAAAACTGTTTTTT	CASSHAGGNEKLFF
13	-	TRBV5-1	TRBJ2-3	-	TGCGCCAGCAGCTTGGGGGGAGTGGATACGCAGTATTTT	CASSLGGVDTQYF
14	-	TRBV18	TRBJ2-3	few	TGTGCCAGCTCACCGACCAGGAGCACAGATACGCAGTATTTT	CASSPTRSTDTQYF
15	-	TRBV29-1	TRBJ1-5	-	TGCAGCGCCTCCGGGGAGGGGGTAGGAAATCAGCCCCAGCATTTT	CSASGEGVGNQPQHF
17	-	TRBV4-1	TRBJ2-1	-	TGCGCCAGCAGCCACCTCGACCTCATTAGTATGGAAGGTGAGCAGTTCTTC	CASSHLDLISMEGEQFF
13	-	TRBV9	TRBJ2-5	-	TGTGCCAGCAGCGCGGTGGCCCAGGAGACCCAGTACTTC	CASSAVAQETQYF
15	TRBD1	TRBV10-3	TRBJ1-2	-	TGTGCCATCAGTATAGGACAGGGGCCAAACTATGGCTACACCTTC	CAISIGQGPNYGYTF